Given below is one T cell receptor (beta chain) in context. This clonotype showed up many times. Its antigen is not yet known. Base-call qualities are not available, and no considerably larger clone is one nucleotide away. This sample is drawn from a study of T cells after yellow fever vaccination (dated by TCRdb to between 2017 and 2020). At the level of the whole study: The SMART-Seq v4 Ultra Low Input RNA kit was used to prepare libraries from fractions with low cell numbers. Blood was drawn at multiple timepoints before and after primary and secondary immunization, with bulk PBMC replicates and cell subsets isolated. The cohort comprised two healthy male donors, one aged 18 to 30 and one aged 30 to 40 years. Bulk TCR alpha and beta repertoires were sequenced longitudinally to track T-cell clones before and after primary and booster YFV17D yellow fever vaccination. Study-wide findings and limitations: Compared with the primary T-cell response, the secondary T-cell response was weaker but faster, peaking on day 5 rather than day 15. A small fraction of clonotypes appeared in both the CD4 and CD8 compartments, likely as a result of convergent recombination. After the booster, most clones that had expanded after primary vaccination were detected again (roughly 96% of CD4 and roughly 86% of CD8), suggesting broad maintenance of memory. Because abundant contaminating clonotypes from the bulk population could be contained in FACS-sorted repertoires, computational filtering was required. Because only a couple of donors were included in the study, the extent to which the findings can be generalized is limited.

In the germline V gene, CDR1 corresponds to SGHRS and CDR2 to YFSETQ. Counted from cysteine to phenylalanine, this CDR3 has 16 amino acids. The only DNA kept is the CDR3, 48 bases in frame from the first base. V gives up 3 bases and J gives up 3 bases, and the segment between their germline ends measures 17 bases. Sequencing was carried out with an Illumina NovaSeq 6000. TCR cDNA was synthesized by 5'RACE template switching, which introduced a universal primer site and unique molecular identifiers. cDNA synthesis was primed from both the TCR alpha and TCR beta constant segments. Library amplification involved two PCR steps, and the second step added sample barcodes and sequencing adapters. Sequencing of libraries was done on Illumina HiSeq 2500 (2x100 bp) or NovaSeq (2x150 bp). Turning to the authors' computational methods: Reads were demultiplexed and collapsed into UMI consensus sequences with MIGEC, and V(D)J alignment was performed with MiXCR. Using edgeR on replicate PBMC samples, clonotypes were called vaccine-responding if FDR was below 0.01 and the log2 fold change was above 5 up to day 15. Bulk clonotypes were assigned CD4 or CD8 identity according to which sequenced CD4 or CD8 repertoire held them at higher abundance. TCRdb passed the public sequencing reads through fastp at Q25 and MiXCR, retaining productive beta sequences. Entries that share a CDR3 protein sequence are merged under the most common genes and DNA. The V and J calls shown here were made by TCRdb, not taken from the authors' results. The sample table contains approximately 250,000 distinct CDR3 sequences; only one count was recorded for more than 3.5% of them. The top ten constitute under 20% of the sample.

The sample's treatment or condition, from its label and the paper: live attenuated yellow fever vaccine strain. At each blood-draw timepoint, two biological replicates of bulk PBMCs were obtained. A standard Ficoll-Paque protocol was used to isolate PBMCs from peripheral blood. RNA was extracted with TriZol from bulk PBMCs, CD4 and CD8 fractions, and dextramer-positive and dextramer-negative fractions. This TCR derives from a man between 18 and 29 years old who received the YFV17D yellow fever vaccine. The rearrangement combines TRBV5-1 with TRBJ2-3, with the D gene uncertain. The sequences come from PBMCs, collected 15 days after the yellow fever booster vaccination. The DNA reads TGCGCCAGCAGCTCAGCCGCGAGTGTGGGTACAGATACGCAGTATTTT. Protein translation: CASSSAASVGTDTQYF.